This T cell receptor (beta chain) was documented in a study of T cells in Graves' hyperthyroidism and ophthalmopathy. Regarding the study as a whole: Most thyroid clonotypes with frequency above 0.001 were detected in blood.

PBMCs were derived from more than 8 ml fresh peripheral blood. The V gene lost 2 bases and the J gene lost 4 bases, with 17 bases spanning the gap. The CDR3 totals 16 residues. Germline-derived CDR1 and CDR2 are MNHNS and SASEGT. This clonotype showed up many times. Its specificity is unknown. Authors of the study amplified TCR beta CDR3 regions from RNA transcripts. HTBI primers drove first-round RT-PCR of the TCR CDR3. Via MiXCR, TCRdb re-called the multiplex PCR reads, giving one row per CDR3 protein. The sample records fewer than 250,000 distinct CDR3 sequences, around 15% being singletons. Sequencing used blood. This receptor was taken from a young woman with Graves' ophthalmopathy. The V gene is TRBV6-1, the J gene TRBJ2-5, with D unresolved. In DNA, the CDR3 is TGTGCCAGCAGTGAACGACCTACCTCGTGGGGAGAGACCCAGTACTTC. Translation gives CASSERPTSWGETQYF.